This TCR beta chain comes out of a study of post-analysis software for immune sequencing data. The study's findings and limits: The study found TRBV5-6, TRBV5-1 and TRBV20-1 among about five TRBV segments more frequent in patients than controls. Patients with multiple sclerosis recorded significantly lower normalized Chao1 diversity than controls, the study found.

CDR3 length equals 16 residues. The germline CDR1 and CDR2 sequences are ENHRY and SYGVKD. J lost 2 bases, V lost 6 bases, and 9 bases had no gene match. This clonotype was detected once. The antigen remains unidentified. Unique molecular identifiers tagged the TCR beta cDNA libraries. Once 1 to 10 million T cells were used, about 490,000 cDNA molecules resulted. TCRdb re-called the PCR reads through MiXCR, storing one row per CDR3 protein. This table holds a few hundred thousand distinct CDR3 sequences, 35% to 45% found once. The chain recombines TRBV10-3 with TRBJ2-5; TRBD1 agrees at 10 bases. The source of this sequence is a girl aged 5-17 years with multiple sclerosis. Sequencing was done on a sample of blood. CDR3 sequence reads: CAIRNARTGGQETQYF. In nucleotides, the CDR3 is TGTGCCATCAGGAACGCCCGGACAGGGGGGCAAGAGACCCAGTACTTC.